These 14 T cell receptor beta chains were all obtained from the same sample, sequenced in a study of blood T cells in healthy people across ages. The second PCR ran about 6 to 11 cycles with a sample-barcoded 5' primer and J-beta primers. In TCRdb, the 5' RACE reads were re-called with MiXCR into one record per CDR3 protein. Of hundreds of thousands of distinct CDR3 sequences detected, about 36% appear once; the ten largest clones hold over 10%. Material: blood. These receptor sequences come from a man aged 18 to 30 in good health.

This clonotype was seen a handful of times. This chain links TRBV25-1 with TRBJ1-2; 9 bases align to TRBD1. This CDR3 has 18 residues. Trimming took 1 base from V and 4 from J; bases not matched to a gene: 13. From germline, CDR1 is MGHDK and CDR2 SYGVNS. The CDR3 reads CASSESGGGQGPGYGYTF. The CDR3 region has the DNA TGTGCCAGCAGTGAATCCGGGGGGGGACAGGGCCCGGGCTATGGCTACACCTTC.

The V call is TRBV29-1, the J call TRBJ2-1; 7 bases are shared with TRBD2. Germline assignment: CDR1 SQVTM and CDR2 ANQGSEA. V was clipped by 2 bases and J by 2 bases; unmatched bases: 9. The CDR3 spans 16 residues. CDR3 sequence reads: CSVEKPASGTYNEQFF. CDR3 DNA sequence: TGCAGCGTTGAAAAGCCGGCTAGCGGAACCTACAATGAGCAGTTCTTC.

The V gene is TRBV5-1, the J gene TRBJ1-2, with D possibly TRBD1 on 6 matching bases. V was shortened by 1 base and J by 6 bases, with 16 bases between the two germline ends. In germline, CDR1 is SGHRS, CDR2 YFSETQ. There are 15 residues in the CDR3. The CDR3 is CASSLPQDSGDGYTF. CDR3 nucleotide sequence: TGCGCCAGCAGCTTGCCTCAAGATTCAGGGGATGGCTACACCTTC.

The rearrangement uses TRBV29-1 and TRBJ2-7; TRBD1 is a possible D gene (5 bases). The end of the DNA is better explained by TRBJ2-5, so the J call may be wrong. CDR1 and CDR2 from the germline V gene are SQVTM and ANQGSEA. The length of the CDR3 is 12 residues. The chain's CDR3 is CSVGGRVETQYF. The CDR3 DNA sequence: TGCAGCGTTGGTGGCAGGGTGGAGACCCAGTACTTC.

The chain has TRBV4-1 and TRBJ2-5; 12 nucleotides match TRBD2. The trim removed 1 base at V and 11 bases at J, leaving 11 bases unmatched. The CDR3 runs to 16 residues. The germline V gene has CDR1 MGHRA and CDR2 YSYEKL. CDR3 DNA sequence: TGCGCCAGCAGCCAAGCTAGCGGGGGGGTGGGCAATGAGCAGTACTTC. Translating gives CASSQASGGVGNEQYF.

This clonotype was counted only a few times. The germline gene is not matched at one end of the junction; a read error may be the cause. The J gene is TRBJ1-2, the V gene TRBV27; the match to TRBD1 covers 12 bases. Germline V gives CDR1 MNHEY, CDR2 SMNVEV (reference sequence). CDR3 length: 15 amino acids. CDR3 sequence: CAGSSGTGGTYGYTF. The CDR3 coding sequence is TGTGCCGGCAGTTCCGGGACAGGGGGCACCTATGGCTACACCTTC.

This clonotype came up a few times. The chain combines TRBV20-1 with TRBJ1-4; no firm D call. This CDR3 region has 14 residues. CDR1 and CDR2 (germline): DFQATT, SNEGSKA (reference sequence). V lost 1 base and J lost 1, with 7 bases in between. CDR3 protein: CSARGGQTNEKLFF. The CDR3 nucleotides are TGCAGTGCTAGAGGAGGCCAAACTAATGAAAAACTGTTTTTT.

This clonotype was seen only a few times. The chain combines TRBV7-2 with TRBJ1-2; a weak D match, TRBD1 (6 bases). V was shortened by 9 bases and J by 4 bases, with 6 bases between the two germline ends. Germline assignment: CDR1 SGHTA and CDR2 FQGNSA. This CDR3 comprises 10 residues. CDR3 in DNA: TGTGCCAGAGGGGGCTATGGCTACACCTTC. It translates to CARGGYGYTF.

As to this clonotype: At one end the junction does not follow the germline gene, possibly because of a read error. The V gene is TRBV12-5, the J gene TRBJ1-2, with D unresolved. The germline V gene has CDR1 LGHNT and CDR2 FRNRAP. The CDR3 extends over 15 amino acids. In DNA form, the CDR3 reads TGTGCTGGTGGTTTGGTACGTGGAAGCGACTATGGCTACACCTTC. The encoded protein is CAGGLVRGSDYGYTF.

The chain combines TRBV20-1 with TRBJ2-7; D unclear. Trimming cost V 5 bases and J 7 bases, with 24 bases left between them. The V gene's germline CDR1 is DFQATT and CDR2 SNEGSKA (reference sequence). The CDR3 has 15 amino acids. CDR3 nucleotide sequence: TGCAGTGCTTCGAAGGACGCGAGCTCCTACAATGAGCAGTACTTC. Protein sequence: CSASKDASSYNEQYF.

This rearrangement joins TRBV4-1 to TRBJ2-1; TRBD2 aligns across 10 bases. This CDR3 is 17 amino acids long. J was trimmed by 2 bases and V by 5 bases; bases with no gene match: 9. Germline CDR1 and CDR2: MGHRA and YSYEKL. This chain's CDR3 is CASSGGLGLAAYNEQFF. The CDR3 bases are TGCGCCAGCAGCGGAGGCCTTGGACTAGCGGCCTACAATGAGCAGTTCTTC.

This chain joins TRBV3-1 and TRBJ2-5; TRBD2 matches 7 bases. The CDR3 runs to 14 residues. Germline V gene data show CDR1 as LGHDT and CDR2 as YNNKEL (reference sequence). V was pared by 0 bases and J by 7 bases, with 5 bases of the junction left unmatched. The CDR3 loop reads CASSQEAREGTQYF. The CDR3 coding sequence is TGTGCCAGCAGCCAAGAGGCGAGGGAGGGGACCCAGTACTTC.

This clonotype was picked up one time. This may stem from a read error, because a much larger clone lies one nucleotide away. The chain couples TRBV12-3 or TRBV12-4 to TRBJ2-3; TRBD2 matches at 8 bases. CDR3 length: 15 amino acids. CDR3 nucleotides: TGTGCCAGCAGCTTAGCGGGGAGAGCGATTGATACGCGGTATTTT. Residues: CASSLAGRAIDTRYF.

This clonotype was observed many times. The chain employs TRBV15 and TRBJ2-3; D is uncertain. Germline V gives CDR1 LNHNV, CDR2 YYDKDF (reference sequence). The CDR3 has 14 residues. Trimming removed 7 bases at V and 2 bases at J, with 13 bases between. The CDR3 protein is CATKSATHTDTQYF. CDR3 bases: TGTGCCACCAAGAGCGCAACCCACACAGATACGCAGTATTTT.